This entry concerns a single TCR beta chain. This entry comes from a study of blood T cell repertoires in COVID-19. Across the study: Sources were T cells, B-cell-depleted T cells, or PBMCs; the material itself was cDNA or gDNA.

Participants were aged roughly 18 to 89 years from around 24 US areas. Researchers sorted participants into cohorts using their self-reported clinical history. As processed by the authors: For nucleated cells, counts were estimated from reference gene primer amplification. Data came from immunoSEQ multiplex PCR; TCRdb stores just in-frame clones and leaves some out. V and J calls and clone size are copied from that table; D and trimming were computed from the DNA. The sample contains 320,000 or so clones, approximately 88% of which appear only once. The CDR3 is made up of 15 amino acids. CDR1 and CDR2 (germline): SGHNT, YYREEE (reference sequence). V trimming: 2 bases; J trimming: 7 bases; junction bases outside the gene matches: 6.

This chain joins TRBV5-4 and TRBJ2-1; 10 bases fit TRBD1. Sequencing input: PBMCs or T cells enriched from blood (not recorded which). The TCR comes from a man aged 30-40 years who had recovered from COVID-19. The CDR3 here is CASSFRQGAGNEQFF. CDR3 sequence (DNA): TGTGCCAGCAGCTTCAGACAGGGGGCAGGTAATGAGCAGTTCTTC.